This TCR beta chain was recorded in a study of cytomegalovirus exposure and HLA in healthy donors. Notes on the study in general: Highest at DRB1 and lowest at HLA-C, TCR association rates differed among HLA loci in a later analysis.

Regarding this clone: Its antigen is not identified.

Germline V gene sequence: CDR1 SQVTM, CDR2 ANQGSEA. V gave up 5 bases and J gave up 4 bases; unmatched junction bases: 17. The CDR3 spans 16 residues. The PCR had 60 Vbeta and 13 Jbeta primers. Here immunoSEQ multiplex PCR was the method, and the copy in TCRdb shows in-frame clones only, minus some. This repertoire shows approximately 150,000 clones, 80% found once; its top ten account for 4.5% to 5.5%. The chain uses TRBV29-1 and TRBJ2-7, with 7 bases aligning to TRBD1. This clonotype was sampled from a man aged 35 to 55 in good health and CMV-seronegative. What was sequenced was PBMCs. CDR3 nucleotide sequence: TGCAGCGTTTCGTCGTACGAACCGGGACAGCAGTACGAGCAGTACTTC. Protein product: CSVSSYEPGQQYEQYF.